A single sample gave rise to the 14 T cell receptor beta chains below, sequenced in a study of vaccination effects on CD4 cells after COVID-19. At the end of about 9 days of culture, CD4+ T cells were isolated. Produced via immunoSEQ multiplex PCR; TCRdb's table is partial and in-frame only. The sample includes about 70,000 clones, over 60% of them seen just once. Antigen specificity for these receptors is unknown. The sample in question was CD4+ T cells from PBMCs cultured without peptide, obtained before COVID-19 vaccination. The source of these receptors is a human donor who received a COVID-19 vaccine.

The chain carries TRBV19 and TRBJ1-2, with 10 bases matching TRBD1. The ends lost 7 bases at V and 0 bases at J; junction bases unmatched: 8. From germline, CDR1 is LNHDA and CDR2 SQIVND (reference sequence). This CDR3 has 16 residues. CDR3 in amino acids: CASTSRTGGANYGYTF. The CDR3 nucleotides are TGTGCCAGTACGAGTCGGACAGGGGGAGCTAACTATGGCTACACCTTC.

This rearrangement joins TRBV4-1 to TRBJ2-2; possibly TRBD2 for D (6 bases). With 1 base removed from V and 2 bases from J, the gap between germline ends came to 14 bases. The CDR3 is made up of 17 amino acids. Germline values: CDR1 MGHRA, CDR2 YSYEKL. The CDR3 DNA reads TGCGCCAGCAGCCAAGGAAGTAGCGGAACAAACACCGGGGAGCTGTTTTTT. Translating it yields CASSQGSSGTNTGELFF.

The J gene is TRBJ1-5, the V gene TRBV5-5; D unclear. V was pared by 0 bases and J by 1 base, with 8 bases between. CDR3 length: 15 amino acids. Germline values: CDR1 SGHKS, CDR2 YYEKEE (reference sequence). Written as DNA, the CDR3 is TGTGCCAGCAGCTTGGGACTCACCAGCAATCAGCCCCAGCATTTT. Translated: CASSLGLTSNQPQHF.

CDR3 bases: TGTGCCAGCAGATCCACCGGGACAGGGTCGATTTATGGCTACACCTTC. It yields the protein CASRSTGTGSIYGYTF. This chain connects TRBV7-9 to TRBJ1-2; 9 nucleotides align to TRBD1. The V and J ends lost 6 bases and 5 bases, in that order; junction bases with no gene match: 13. The germline V gene encodes CDR1 SEHNR and CDR2 FQNEAQ (reference sequence). The CDR3 length is 16 residues.

The rearrangement joins TRBV30 to TRBJ1-5; D gene unclear. Trimming left V 5 bases short and J 0 bases short, with 8 bases between. There are 13 residues in the CDR3. CDR1 GTSNPN and CDR2 SVGIG come from the germline V gene (reference sequence). The CDR3 nucleotides are TGTGCCTGGGGGAAGTCTAGCAATCAGCCCCAGCATTTT. Protein: CAWGKSSNQPQHF.

This clone has just a few counts. The V call is TRBV4-1, the J call TRBJ2-2; 7 bases are shared with TRBD2. The CDR3 length is 18 residues. After removal of 4 bases from V and 0 bases from J, the junction contained 11 bases not matched to a gene. Germline values: CDR1 MGHRA, CDR2 YSYEKL. The CDR3 spells CASSPFYWGLSNTGELFF. The DNA of the CDR3 is TGCGCCAGCAGCCCCTTTTACTGGGGACTATCGAACACCGGGGAGCTGTTTTTT.

The chain carries TRBV19 and TRBJ1-5; possible D gene TRBD1, 5 bases. Trimming pared 3 bases from V and 4 bases from J, leaving 10 bases between. The CDR3 is made up of 14 amino acids. In germline, CDR1 is LNHDA, CDR2 SQIVND (reference sequence). The CDR3: CASSIWDRNQPQHF. In DNA, the CDR3 is TGTGCCAGTAGTATCTGGGACCGAAATCAGCCCCAGCATTTT.

This rearrangement joins TRBV4-1 to TRBJ2-4, with D maybe TRBD1 (6 bases). V lost 3 bases to trimming and J lost 0 bases, with 12 bases between them. The CDR3 runs to 16 residues. Germline-derived CDR1 and CDR2 are MGHRA and YSYEKL. CDR3 in DNA: TGCGCCAGCAGCCACGGACAGACTTTAGCCAAAAACATTCAGTACTTC. This gives the protein CASSHGQTLAKNIQYF.

The rearrangement uses TRBV5-6 and TRBJ2-5; a possible D gene is TRBD2 (7 bases). V was clipped by 7 bases and J by 4 bases, with 11 bases between them. This CDR3 contains 12 residues. Germline V CDR1 and CDR2: SGHDT, YYEEEE. For the CDR3, the DNA is TGTGCCAGCCGGGGGGCCGGAGAGACCCAGTACTTC. It is translated as CASRGAGETQYF.

The chain combines TRBV9 with TRBJ2-4; no reliable D call. The CDR3 has 9 residues. Per germline, CDR1 SGDLS and CDR2 YYNGEE. Trimming stripped 9 bases from V and 5 bases from J, with 3 bases between. In DNA form, the CDR3 reads TGTGCCAACCAAAACATTCAGTACTTC. This translates into CANQNIQYF.

This clone was found a few times. V is TRBV2 and J is TRBJ1-1; the D is unclear. CDR3 length: 11 residues. CDR1 is SNHLY and CDR2 is FYNNEI in the germline V gene. The V gene lost 6 bases and the J gene lost 3 bases, with 5 bases spanning the gap. CDR3 nucleotides: TGTGCCAGCAGATTATACACTGAAGCTTTCTTT. This sequence encodes CASRLYTEAFF.

V and J are TRBV5-5 and TRBJ2-2; D not resolved. This CDR3 comprises 15 residues. The germline gives CDR1 SGHKS, CDR2 YYEKEE (reference sequence). V lost 1 base and J lost 2, with 9 bases in between. The CDR3 here is CASSLRSFNTGELFF. The CDR3 DNA reads TGTGCCAGCAGCTTGCGGTCTTTCAACACCGGGGAGCTGTTTTTT.

This chain joins TRBV5-1 and TRBJ1-2, with 7 bases lining up with TRBD1. The CDR3 loop spans 16 amino acids. Germline V gene data show CDR1 as SGHRS and CDR2 as YFSETQ. V lost 4 bases and J lost 4; bases outside the gene matches: 13. This CDR3 reads CASSQGTDHTVYGYTF. For the CDR3, the DNA is TGCGCCAGCAGCCAAGGGACAGATCACACCGTCTATGGCTACACCTTC. Filled out from reference TRBV5-1 and TRBJ1-2, the complete variable domain reads KAGVTQTPRYLIKTRGQQVTLSCSPISGHRSVSWYQQTPGQGLQFLFEYFSETQRNKGNFPGRFSGRQFSNSRSEMNVSTLELGDSALYLCASSQGTDHTVYGYTFGSGTRLTVV.

The V gene is TRBV11-3, the J gene TRBJ2-5; 7 nucleotides agree with TRBD1. V lost 5 bases and J lost 4; bases outside the gene matches: 4. Germline CDR1 SGHNT, CDR2 YENEEA. This CDR3 is 13 amino acids long. The CDR3 sequence is CASSLRQGETQYF. In DNA form, the CDR3 reads TGTGCCAGCAGCCTAAGACAGGGAGAGACCCAGTACTTC.